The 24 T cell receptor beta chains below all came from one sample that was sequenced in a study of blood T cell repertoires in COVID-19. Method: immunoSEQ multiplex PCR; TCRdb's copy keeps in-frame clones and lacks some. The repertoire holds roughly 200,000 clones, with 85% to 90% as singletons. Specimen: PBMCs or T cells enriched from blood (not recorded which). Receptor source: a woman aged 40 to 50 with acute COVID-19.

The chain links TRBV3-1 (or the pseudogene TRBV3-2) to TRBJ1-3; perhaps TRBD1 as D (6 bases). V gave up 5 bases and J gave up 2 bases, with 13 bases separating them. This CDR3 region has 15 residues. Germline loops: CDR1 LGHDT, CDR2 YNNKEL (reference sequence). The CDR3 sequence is CASSKGGTTGNTIYF. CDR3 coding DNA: TGTGCCAGCAGCAAAGGGGGGACTACTGGAAACACCATATATTTT.

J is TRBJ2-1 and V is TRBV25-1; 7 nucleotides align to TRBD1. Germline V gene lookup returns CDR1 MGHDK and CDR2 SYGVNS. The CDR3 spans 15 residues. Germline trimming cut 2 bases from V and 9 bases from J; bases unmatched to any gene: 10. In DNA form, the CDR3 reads TGTGCCAGCAGTGAACAGGGGGAGCCGGGAAGTGAGCAGTTCTTC. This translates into CASSEQGEPGSEQFF. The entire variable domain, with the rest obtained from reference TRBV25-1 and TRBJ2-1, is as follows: EADIYQTPRYLVIGTGKKITLECSQTMGHDKMYWYQQDPGMELHLIHYSYGVNSTEKGDLSSESTVSRIRTEHFPLTLESARPSHTSQYLCASSEQGEPGSEQFFGPGTRLTVL.

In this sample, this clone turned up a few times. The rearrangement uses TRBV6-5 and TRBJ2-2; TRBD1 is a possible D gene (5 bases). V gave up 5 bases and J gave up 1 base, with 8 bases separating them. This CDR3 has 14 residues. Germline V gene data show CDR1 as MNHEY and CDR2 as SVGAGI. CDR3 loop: CASSRTLNTGELFF. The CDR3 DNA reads TGTGCCAGCAGTAGGACATTGAACACCGGGGAGCTGTTTTTT.

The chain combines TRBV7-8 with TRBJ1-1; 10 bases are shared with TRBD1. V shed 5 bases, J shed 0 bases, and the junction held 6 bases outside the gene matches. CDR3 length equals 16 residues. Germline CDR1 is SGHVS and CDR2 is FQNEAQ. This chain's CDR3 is CASSLGTGDMNTEAFF. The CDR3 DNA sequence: TGTGCCAGCAGCCTAGGGACAGGGGACATGAACACTGAAGCTTTCTTT.

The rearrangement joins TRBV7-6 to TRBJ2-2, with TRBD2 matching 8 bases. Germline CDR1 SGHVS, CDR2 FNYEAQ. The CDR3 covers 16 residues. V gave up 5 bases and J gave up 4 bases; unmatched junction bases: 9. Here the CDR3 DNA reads TGTGCCAGCAGCCCTTTAGCGGGGAGCAGCACCGGGGAGCTGTTTTTT. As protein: CASSPLAGSSTGELFF.

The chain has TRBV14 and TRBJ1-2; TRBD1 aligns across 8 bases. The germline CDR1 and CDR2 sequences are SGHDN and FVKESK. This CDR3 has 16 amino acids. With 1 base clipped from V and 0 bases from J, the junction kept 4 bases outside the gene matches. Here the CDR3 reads CASSQGQGKANYGYTF. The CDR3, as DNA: TGTGCCAGCAGCCAAGGACAGGGGAAAGCTAACTATGGCTACACCTTC.

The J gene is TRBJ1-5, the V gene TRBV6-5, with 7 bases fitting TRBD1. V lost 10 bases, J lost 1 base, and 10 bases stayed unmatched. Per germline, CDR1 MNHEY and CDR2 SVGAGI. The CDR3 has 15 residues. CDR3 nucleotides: TGTGCCACCAGGGGGTTAGGGGTCAGCAATCAGCCCCAGCATTTT. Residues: CATRGLGVSNQPQHF.

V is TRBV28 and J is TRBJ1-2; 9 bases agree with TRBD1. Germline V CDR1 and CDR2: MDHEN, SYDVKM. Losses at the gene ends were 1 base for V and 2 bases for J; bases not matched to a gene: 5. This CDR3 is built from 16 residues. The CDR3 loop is CASSLLGGQGNYGYTF. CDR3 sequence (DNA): TGTGCCAGCAGTTTATTGGGAGGACAGGGGAACTATGGCTACACCTTC.

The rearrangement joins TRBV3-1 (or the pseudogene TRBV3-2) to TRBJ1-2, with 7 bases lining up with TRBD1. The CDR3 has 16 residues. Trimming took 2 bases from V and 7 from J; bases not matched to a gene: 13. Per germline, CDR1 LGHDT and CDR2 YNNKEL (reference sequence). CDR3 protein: CASSQIGGGDPFGYTF. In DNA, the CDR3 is TGTGCCAGCAGCCAAATCGGAGGGGGCGACCCGTTTGGCTACACCTTC.

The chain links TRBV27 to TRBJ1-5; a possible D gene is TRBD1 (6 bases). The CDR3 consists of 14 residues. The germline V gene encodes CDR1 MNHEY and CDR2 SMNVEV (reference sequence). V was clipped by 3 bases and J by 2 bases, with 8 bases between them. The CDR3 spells CASSFAGGNQPQHF. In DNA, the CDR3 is TGTGCCAGCAGTTTCGCAGGGGGCAATCAGCCCCAGCATTTT.

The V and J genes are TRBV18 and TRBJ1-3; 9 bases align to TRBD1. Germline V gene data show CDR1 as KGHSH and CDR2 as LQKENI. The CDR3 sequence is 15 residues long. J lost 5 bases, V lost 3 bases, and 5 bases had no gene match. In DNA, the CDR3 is TGTGCCAGCTCACCCCGGGACAGGGATCGAAACACCATATATTTT. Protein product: CASSPRDRDRNTIYF. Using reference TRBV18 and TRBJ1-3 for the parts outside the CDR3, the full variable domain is NAGVMQNPRHLVRRRGQEARLRCSPMKGHSHVYWYRQLPEEGLKFMVYLQKENIIDESGMPKERFSAEFPKEGPSILRIQQVVRGDSAAYFCASSPRDRDRNTIYFGEGSWLTVV.

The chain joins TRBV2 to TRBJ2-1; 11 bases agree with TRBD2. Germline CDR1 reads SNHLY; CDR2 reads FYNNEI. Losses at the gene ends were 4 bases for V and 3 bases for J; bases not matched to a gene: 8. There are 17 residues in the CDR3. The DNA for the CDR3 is TGTGCCAGCAGTGCCAGGGCTAGCGGGGGGATCTACAATGAGCAGTTCTTC. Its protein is CASSARASGGIYNEQFF.

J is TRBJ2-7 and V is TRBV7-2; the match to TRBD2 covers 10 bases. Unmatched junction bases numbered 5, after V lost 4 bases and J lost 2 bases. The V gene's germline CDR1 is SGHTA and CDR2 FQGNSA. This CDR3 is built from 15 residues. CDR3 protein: CASSSSGGQAYEQYF. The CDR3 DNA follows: TGTGCCAGCAGCTCTAGCGGGGGACAAGCCTACGAGCAGTACTTC.

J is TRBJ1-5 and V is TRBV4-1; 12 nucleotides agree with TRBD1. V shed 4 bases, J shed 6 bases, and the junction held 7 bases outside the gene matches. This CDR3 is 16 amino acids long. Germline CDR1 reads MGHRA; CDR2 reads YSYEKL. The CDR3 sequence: CASSPLGQGAVQPQHF. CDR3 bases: TGCGCCAGCAGCCCTTTGGGACAGGGGGCCGTTCAGCCCCAGCATTTT.

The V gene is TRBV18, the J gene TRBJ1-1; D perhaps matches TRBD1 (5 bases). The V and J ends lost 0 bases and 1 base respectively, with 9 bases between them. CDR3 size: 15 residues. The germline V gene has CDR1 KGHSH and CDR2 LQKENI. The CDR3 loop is CASSPPKGPNTEAFF. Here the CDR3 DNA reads TGTGCCAGCTCACCACCAAAGGGGCCGAACACTGAAGCTTTCTTT.

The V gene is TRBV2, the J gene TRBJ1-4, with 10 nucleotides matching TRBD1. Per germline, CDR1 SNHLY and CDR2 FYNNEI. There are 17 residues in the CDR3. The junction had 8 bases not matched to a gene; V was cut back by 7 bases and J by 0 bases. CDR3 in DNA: TGTGCCAGCACGACGACAGGGGGCCATGCAACTAATGAAAAACTGTTTTTT. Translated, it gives CASTTTGGHATNEKLFF.

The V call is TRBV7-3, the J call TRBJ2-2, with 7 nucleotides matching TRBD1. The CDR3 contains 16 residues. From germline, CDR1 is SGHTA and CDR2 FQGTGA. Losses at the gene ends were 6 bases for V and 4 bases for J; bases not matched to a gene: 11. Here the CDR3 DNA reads TGTGCCAGCAGTTCAACCGGACAGGCGGTCACCGGGGAGCTGTTTTTT. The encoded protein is CASSSTGQAVTGELFF.

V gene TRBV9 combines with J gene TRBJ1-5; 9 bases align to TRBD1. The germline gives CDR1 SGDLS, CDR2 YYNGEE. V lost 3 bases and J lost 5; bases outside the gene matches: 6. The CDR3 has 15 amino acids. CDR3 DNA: TGTGCCAGCAGCGAACAGGGGGCAGAGGATCAGCCCCAGCATTTT. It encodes CASSEQGAEDQPQHF.

CDR3 DNA: TGCGCCAGCAGTAACTCGCGGGAGACCGGGGAGCTGTTTTTT. Translating gives CASSNSRETGELFF. The chain employs TRBV10-2 and TRBJ2-2; 7 bases are a match to TRBD2. The CDR3 spans 14 residues. Losses at the gene ends were 5 bases for V and 5 bases for J; bases not matched to a gene: 5. Germline CDR1 is WSHSY and CDR2 is SAAADI.

Here the CDR3 reads CAIRETDSEQYF. Here the CDR3 DNA reads TGTGCCATCAGGGAGACCGACAGCGAGCAGTACTTC. The rearrangement uses TRBV10-3 and TRBJ2-7; D possibly corresponds to TRBD1 (5 bases). There are 12 residues in the CDR3. Trimming took off 6 bases at V and 6 bases at J, with 12 bases between the two ends. Germline CDR1 reads ENHRY; CDR2 reads SYGVKD.

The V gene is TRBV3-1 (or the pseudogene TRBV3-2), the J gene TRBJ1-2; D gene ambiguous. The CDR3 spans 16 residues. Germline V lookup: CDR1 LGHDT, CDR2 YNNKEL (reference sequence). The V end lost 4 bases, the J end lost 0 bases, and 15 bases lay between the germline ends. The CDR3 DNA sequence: TGTGCCAGCAGCCTAACGACCAGGATAGCTAACTATGGCTACACCTTC. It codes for CASSLTTRIANYGYTF.

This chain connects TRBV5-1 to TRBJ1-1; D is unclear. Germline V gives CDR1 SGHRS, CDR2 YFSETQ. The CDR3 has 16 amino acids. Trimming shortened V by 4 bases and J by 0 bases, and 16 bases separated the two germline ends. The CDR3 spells CASSLWALDMNTEAFF. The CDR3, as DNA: TGCGCCAGCAGCCTATGGGCACTTGACATGAACACTGAAGCTTTCTTT.

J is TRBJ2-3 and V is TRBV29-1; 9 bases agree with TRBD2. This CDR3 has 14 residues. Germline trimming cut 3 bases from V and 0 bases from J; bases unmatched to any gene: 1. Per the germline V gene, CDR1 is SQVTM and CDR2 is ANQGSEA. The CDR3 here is CSVDTSGSTDTQYF. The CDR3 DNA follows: TGCAGCGTTGATACTAGCGGGAGCACAGATACGCAGTATTTT.

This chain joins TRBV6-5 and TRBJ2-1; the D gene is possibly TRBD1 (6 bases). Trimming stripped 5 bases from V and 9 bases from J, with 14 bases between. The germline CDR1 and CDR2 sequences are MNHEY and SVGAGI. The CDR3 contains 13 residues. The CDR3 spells CASSRGYSGEQFF. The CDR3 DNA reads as TGTGCCAGCAGTAGGGGGTATAGTGGTGAGCAGTTCTTC.